This T cell receptor (beta chain) was identified during a study of cytomegalovirus exposure and HLA in healthy donors (dated by TCRdb to about 2017). For the study in its entirety: According to an earlier analysis of a few hundred of the donors, about 179 million T cells yielded 90 million to 130 million unique TCR beta sequences and 276 Gb of sequence data. To decide whether each TCR beta V gene segment behaved as functional or pseudogenic, an earlier analysis of approximately 620 of the donors relied on high-throughput TCR beta sequencing. A separate validation cohort of over a hundred different subjects was used in addition to the approximately 700-subject first cohort. Donor age, sex, ethnicity and CMV serostatus were compiled alongside the repertoire data. HLA typing included class I and class II loci at four-digit resolution. Genome-wide SNP genotypes for about 65% of the roughly 670 donors were used in a later genetic analysis, which treated that subset as a discovery cohort. An early release that covered approximately 600 HLA-typed donors contained approximately 300 gigabases of sequencing data and tens of millions of unique TCR sequences. To study patterns of TCR occurrence, a later analysis re-analyzed previously published TCR beta repertoires from more than 550 donors and added high-resolution HLA genotyping. In the later analysis, no new phenotypic data were used to find candidate immune exposures; instead, reliance was placed on TCR beta sequences and their occurrence across donors. Because of strong linkage in the cohort, five DR-DQ haplotypes were treated as single units for association and clustering. The number of donors typed differed by locus, with 629-630 for A, B, C, DRB1 and DQB1, around 520 for DQA1, about 610 for DPA1, and under 490 for DPB1. On average, about 240,000 unique TCR beta nucleotide sequences were sequenced per donor among roughly 430 genotyped donors of the cohort, with about 19% of those sequences being non-productive. The study used immunosequencing to profile the T cell repertoires of several hundred subjects and linked those repertoires to cytomegalovirus serostatus. Every discovery cohort repertoire had been produced on one sequencing platform. Of the roughly 400 genotyped donors, roughly 76% were placed in the genetic ancestry cluster associated with self-reported Caucasian donors. The aim of the study was to test whether cataloging public T cell receptors could identify signatures of past pathogen exposure. The study combined high-throughput TCR immunosequencing, statistical association of individual TCRs with disease status, and machine learning to predict cytomegalovirus infection status. Beyond this particular receptor, the publication reports: The study listed over 150 TCR beta chains as associated with cytomegalovirus. The authors suggested that the approach could potentially be extended to other disease states and immunological phenotypes. Most CMV-associated TCR beta chains appeared to be HLA-restricted in a later analysis, and the HLA associations seemed to be driven largely by CMV exposure. The 87-base-pair reads could not distinguish some IMGT-functional V segments, including TRBV6-2 and TRBV6-3, so those segments were excluded. In this cohort, only TCR beta chains were sequenced, and detectable features were limited by the absence of alpha or paired-chain data. A cluster of highly shared sequence variants was judged likely to represent a technical artifact of the sequencing pipeline. Compared with equally common non-associated chains, HLA-associated TCR beta chains in a later analysis were more clonally expanded and had lower generation probabilities. Assigning TCR associations to individual alleles was difficult when HLA alleles, especially DR and DQ, strongly co-occurred. Immune exposure information for the cohort was limited to CMV serostatus. V-gene and J-gene trimming of TCR beta chains was associated with a missense DCLRE1C variant in a later genetic analysis, and the association was replicated in an independent cohort. A few of the identified cytomegalovirus-associated TCR beta chains were confirmed in vitro to be specific for cytomegalovirus antigens. Across donors, most TCR sequences were observed very rarely, whereas some public TCRs were present in many individuals. In a later analysis, 15,000 to 20,000 TCR beta sequences were associated with specific HLA alleles at a false discovery rate of 0.05. Broadly in line with IMGT annotations, most TCR beta V segments showed up in productive rearrangements about 87% or about 30% of the time in an earlier analysis of under 700 of the donors. Linkage disequilibrium might explain the correlated functional status among segregating V segments, but an unknown experimental factor could not be ruled out. Because counts were too low, under 20 rarely observed V segments, including chromosome 9 orphons, were left out of the earlier analysis of about 620 of the donors. According to a later genetic analysis, donors in an Asian-associated ancestry cluster had fewer N-insertions in productive TCRs than the approximately 610-donor mean. Sequencing depth was assumed to be roughly uniform across donors in the presence/absence analyses, though that assumption may not hold. In a later analysis, TCR association rates were found to vary across HLA loci, with the most associated TCRs seen for DRB1 alleles and the fewest for HLA-C alleles. A further reported finding was that TCR beta sequences accurately predicted the HLA-A and HLA-B alleles for most subjects in the first cohort. Because HLA typing was missing for some donors at each locus, association tests included only the typed subset. Cytomegalovirus status was reported to be diagnosed by the classifier with high specificity and sensitivity in both the original and validation cohorts. A later analysis reported that several top co-occurrence clusters appeared linked to parvovirus B19, influenza, CMV and Epstein-Barr virus.

The cohort comprised 550 to 700 healthy bone marrow donors. Cohort members were all nominally healthy when sampled, although unrecorded immune exposures were likely present. CMV serostatus was positive for more than 250 and negative for about 55% of the roughly 670 cohort members, and was not recorded for this donor. Every donor gave a peripheral blood sample, and the peripheral blood mononuclear cells from that sample were used for TCR beta sequencing. The Qiagen DNeasy Blood Extraction Kit was used to extract genomic DNA from the blood cell samples. Details on this clone: Its cognate antigen has yet to be identified. Base qualities are not at hand, and no much larger clone is one base apart.

The library was obtained by the immunoSEQ multiplex PCR assay. For the multiplex PCR, a mixture combining 60 forward primers for TCR Vbeta segments and 13 reverse primers for TCR Jbeta segments was used. A multiplex PCR assay on genomic DNA amplified the CDR3 region of rearranged TCR beta genes. Amplified TCR beta libraries were sequenced as 87-base-pair reads on the Illumina HiSeq System. As for how the authors treated the data: Across the 500 to 750 repertoires, a later analysis counted roughly 84 million unique TCR beta chains, 9.5 million to 13 million of which were shared by at least two donors. A nearest-neighbor algorithm error-corrected the raw reads and collapsed the reads into unique sequences, merging closely related sequences to remove PCR and sequencing errors. CDR3 sequences were aligned to IMGT reference sequences to assign V, D and J gene segments. For a sequence to be retained, a match of at least six nucleotides was required to both a V gene segment and a J gene segment. A rearrangement was called productive if the CDR3 had no stop codons and remained in frame with V and J, and every other rearrangement was called non-productive. Following IMGT convention, CDR3 was defined as the stretch from the second conserved V-encoded cysteine to the conserved J-encoded phenylalanine. Sequences without an unambiguous match to a single V gene segment were excluded from the earlier analysis of over 500 of the donors. In an earlier analysis of roughly 500 of the donors, V segments were called functional above 56.7% productive rearrangements and were called segregating when the between-donor standard deviation exceeded 5%. A statistical classification framework was built for diagnosing cytomegalovirus status from the catalog of TCR beta chain sequences. In a later analysis, V and J genes were assigned by comparing TCR nucleotide sequences against IMGT/GENE-DB human TR gene sequences. The TCRdist pipeline was used in a later analysis to assign CDR3 sequences and most-parsimonious VDJ recombination scenarios. In a later analysis, each TCR beta chain was defined by its CDR3 amino acid sequence together with its V-gene family, and reads lacking a unique V-gene family were excluded. As a way to deal with suspected cross-contamination and a sequencing artifact, a later analysis dropped 450 to 600 nucleotide sequences that were highly shared and had low generation probability. A later analysis calculated a clonal expansion index for each public chain from normalized within-repertoire ranks of inferred template counts. In a later analysis, generation probabilities were computed using a VDJ recombination model fitted to out-of-frame rearrangements, and the results were checked against IGoR. In a later analysis, hypergeometric tests were used to score TCR-TCR, TCR-HLA and TCR-CMV co-occurrence, with a repertoire-size bias correction applied to TCR pairs. False discovery rates were estimated in a later analysis by permuting HLA or CMV assignments 20 times. In a later analysis, co-occurring TCRs were grouped using DBSCAN, with TCRdist sequence similarity added in when clustering inside HLA-allele-positive subsets. Repertoires with fewer than 30,000 or more than 120,000 public chains, plus five repertoires with anomalous nucleotide sharing, were excluded from co-occurrence clustering. Drawn from immuneACCESS, this table holds only the in-frame rearrangements with V and J called that TCRdb kept. Clones are partly lost; checked studies trace under half to an unresolved V gene and leave the rest unexplained. The DNA was the basis for D and trimming; V, J and clone size are from that table. Across this sample there are tens of thousands of clones, with roughly 74% seen only once. Roughly 10% of the sample is in the top ten clones.

Taken from cysteine to phenylalanine, the CDR3 has 15 residues. CDR3 DNA is the only sequence kept; it has 45 bases, read in frame from the first base. Trimming costs V 1 base and J 0 bases, and their ends lie 10 bases apart. CDR1 and CDR2 are drawn from the germline V gene (reference sequence): LNHDA, SQIVND. The sequence is built from TRBV19 and TRBJ2-7; there is no confident call for the D gene. This sequence originates from a human donor in good health. Source material: PBMCs. Here the CDR3 is given as CASSIGRGTSYEQYF. The nucleotides are TGTGCCAGTAGTATAGGACGAGGAACCTCCTACGAGCAGTACTTC.